This T cell receptor (beta chain) was identified in a study of regulatory T cells in long-lasting Graves disease. Points from the study as a whole: Persistent cases of Graves' showed reduced TCR diversity relative to newly diagnosed patients.

This CDR3 region has 13 residues. Germline assignment: CDR1 LNHDA and CDR2 SQIVND (reference sequence). V shed 7 bases and J shed 4 bases, with 13 bases lying between them. This clonotype has only a few counts. Its antigen is unidentified. Stated time point: persistent/refractory GD, antithyroid drugs over 5 years with positive TRAb. Preparation of the TCR library used RNA extracted from PBMCs. Patient provenance is recorded as an endocrinology department in Xi'an, China. Investigators prepared the TCR beta libraries by applying iRepertoire HTBI primers and Arm-PCR of CDR3 regions. One entry per CDR3 protein, called by TCRdb with MiXCR from the multiplex PCR reads. The sample consists of 350,000 to 500,000 distinct CDR3 sequences, roughly 23% of them appearing once.

The specimen was peripheral blood mononuclear cells (PBMCs), collected when the disease was refractory, from a patient treated with antithyroid drugs. The genes are TRBV19 and TRBJ1-1, with D tentatively TRBD1 (5 bases). The receptor was derived from a female donor with Graves disease. In DNA, the CDR3 is TGTGCCAGTATTAGGTGGGGCAGCACTGAAGCTTTCTTT. This encodes CASIRWGSTEAFF.